Listed here are 20 T cell receptor beta chains from one sample, sequenced in a study of shared clonotypes between healthy human individuals. The assay was immunoSEQ multiplex PCR, and TCRdb's table has in-frame clones only and misses some. The profile covers under 600,000 clones, with 70% to 80% appearing a single time and 12% taken by the ten largest. Sequencing was done on a sample of PBMCs. These receptors all come from a woman aged 40 to 50 in good health. Some clones in this sample may be carry-over from other donors' samples.

The chain employs TRBV4-1 and TRBJ2-7, with unresolved D. CDR1 is MGHRA, CDR2 YSYEKL, per germline. This CDR3 has 18 amino acids. Trimming pared 4 bases from V and 3 bases from J, leaving 25 bases between. CDR3 residues: CASSPHSWYGIEDYEQYF. CDR3 coding DNA: TGCGCCAGCAGCCCCCACTCGTGGTATGGCATAGAGGACTACGAGCAGTACTTC.

CDR3 bases: TGTGCCATCGGAGGTGGGGGCCTGAGCACAGATACGCAGTATTTT. This sequence encodes CAIGGGGLSTDTQYF. The chain joins TRBV10-3 to TRBJ2-3; D perhaps matches TRBD1 (6 bases). V was clipped by 8 bases and J by 0 bases, with 15 bases between them. From germline, CDR1 is ENHRY and CDR2 SYGVKD. This CDR3 contains 15 residues.

The DNA for the CDR3 is TGTGCCAGCAGTTTACTAGCGGGAGTAGACAATGAGCAGTTCTTC. This gives the protein CASSLLAGVDNEQFF. This sequence joins TRBV27 and TRBJ2-1, with 10 bases that match TRBD2. Germline V gene sequence: CDR1 MNHEY, CDR2 SMNVEV (reference sequence). The CDR3 runs to 15 residues. V lost 2 bases to trimming and J lost 5 bases; unmatched junction nucleotides: 3.

The V and J genes are TRBV29-1 and TRBJ2-3; TRBD2 matches at 10 bases. The V and J ends lost 6 bases and 2 bases, in that order; junction bases with no gene match: 5. Germline assignment: CDR1 SQVTM and CDR2 ANQGSEA. This CDR3 has 14 residues. CDR3 nucleotides: TGCAGCGTGGCAGGACTAGCGGCCACAGATACGCAGTATTTT. Translating it yields CSVAGLAATDTQYF.

The chain recombines TRBV15 with TRBJ2-3; D gene unclear. CDR1 and CDR2 (germline): LNHNV, YYDKDF (reference sequence). V lost 0 bases and J 10 bases, leaving 14 bases between the germline ends. The CDR3 has 14 amino acids. CDR3 amino acids: CATSRDRSEPSQYF. As DNA, the CDR3 is TGTGCCACCAGCAGAGATCGGTCAGAACCATCGCAGTATTTT.

The chain uses TRBV7-3 and TRBJ2-7; 8 bases agree with TRBD2. This CDR3 contains 16 residues. In germline, CDR1 is SGHTA, CDR2 FQGTGA. With 2 bases clipped from V and 3 bases from J, the junction kept 9 bases outside the gene matches. CDR3 sequence: CASSLRGGAGVYEQYF. The CDR3 coding sequence is TGTGCCAGCAGCTTACGCGGGGGAGCGGGGGTCTACGAGCAGTACTTC.

The J gene is TRBJ1-4, the V gene TRBV29-1, with TRBD1 matching over 8 bases. The CDR3 runs 13 residues. Germline-derived CDR1 and CDR2 are SQVTM and ANQGSEA. V gave up 3 bases and J gave up 8 bases; unmatched junction bases: 5. The CDR3 reads CSVDSGGYEKLFF. In nucleotides, the CDR3 is TGCAGCGTTGATTCAGGGGGCTACGAAAAACTGTTTTTT.

The chain is built from TRBV28 and TRBJ2-2, with 8 bases aligning to TRBD1. Unmatched junction bases numbered 5, after V lost 8 bases and J lost 3 bases. Germline V gene data show CDR1 as MDHEN and CDR2 as SYDVKM. This CDR3 has 14 amino acids. CDR3 sequence (DNA): TGTGCCAGCGCCGGGACAGGAGACACCGGGGAGCTGTTTTTT. Its translation: CASAGTGDTGELFF.

About this clone itself: Other DNA sequences within the sample encode an identical CDR3. This chain connects TRBV28 to TRBJ2-7; the match to TRBD1 covers 9 bases. Germline CDR1 and CDR2: MDHEN and SYDVKM. This CDR3 comprises 14 residues. J was trimmed by 7 bases and V by 1 base; bases with no gene match: 5. CDR3 nucleotide sequence: TGTGCCAGCAGTTTATTACAGGGGGCGGTAGAGCAGTACTTC. Protein sequence: CASSLLQGAVEQYF.

V gene TRBV16 combines with J gene TRBJ1-1, with no clear D. The CDR3 runs to 15 residues. With 1 base removed from V and 6 bases from J, the gap between germline ends came to 15 bases. CDR1 and CDR2 (germline): KGHSY, FQNENV. The DNA for the CDR3 is TGTGCCAGCAGCCAATACGGTCGCATGTCAGCTGAAGCTTTCTTT. Encoded protein: CASSQYGRMSAEAFF.

This rearrangement joins TRBV15 to TRBJ2-5; D could derive from TRBD1 or TRBD2 (5 bases each). Germline assignment: CDR1 LNHNV and CDR2 YYDKDF (reference sequence). This CDR3 has 13 amino acids. Trimming left V 1 base short and J 5 bases short, with 8 bases between. The CDR3 coding sequence is TGTGCCACCAGCAGAGGGGGGTTCGAGACCCAGTACTTC. It is translated as CATSRGGFETQYF.

The genes are TRBV27 and TRBJ2-1; 8 positions match TRBD2. The CDR3 totals 17 residues. V trimming: 7 bases; J trimming: 6 bases; junction bases outside the gene matches: 17. Germline-derived CDR1 and CDR2 are MNHEY and SMNVEV (reference sequence). The CDR3 loop reads CASIPVGAERGFNEQFF. The CDR3 DNA reads as TGTGCCAGCATTCCCGTCGGGGCTGAGCGGGGGTTCAATGAGCAGTTCTTC.

This clone has just one count. Likely a read error: the CDR3 ends without its conserved phenylalanine or tryptophan. The V call is TRBV10-3, the J call TRBJ1-1; possible D gene TRBD1, 5 bases. The CDR3 loop spans 12 amino acids. The ends were cut back, 4 bases at V and 4 bases at J, with 7 bases in the middle. Germline lookup yields CDR1 ENHRY and CDR2 SYGVKD. CDR3 DNA sequence: TGTGCCATCAGTGTCGGGGGCACTGAAGCTTTCCTT. It encodes CAISVGGTEAFL.

The V call is TRBV6-4, the J call TRBJ2-3, with 11 bases identical to TRBD2. This CDR3 is built from 18 residues. The ends lost 4 bases at V and 1 base at J; junction bases unmatched: 10. From germline, CDR1 is MRHNA and CDR2 SNTAGT. The CDR3 DNA is TGTGCCAGCAGTGTACTAGCGGGAGTCGAGGCCCGCACAGATACGCAGTATTTT. Translating gives CASSVLAGVEARTDTQYF.

The genes are TRBV2 and TRBJ1-5, with D possibly matching TRBD1 (5 bases). Trimming pared 1 base from V and 2 bases from J, leaving 9 bases between. Germline V gives CDR1 SNHLY, CDR2 FYNNEI. There are 15 residues in the CDR3. In DNA form, the CDR3 reads TGTGCCAGCAGTGAAGGGCGGGGGGGCAATCAGCCCCAGCATTTT. This codes for CASSEGRGGNQPQHF.

Turning to this clone: One base away lies a much larger clone, so this may be a sequencing read error. In DNA, the CDR3 is TGTGCCAGCAGCTTGGGGGGTAGCAATCAGCCCCAGCATTTT. As protein: CASSLGGSNQPQHF. J is TRBJ1-5 and V is TRBV11-2, with a weak D call TRBD1 (5 bases). Germline lookup yields CDR1 SGHAT and CDR2 FQNNGV. The CDR3 runs 14 residues. Deletions cut 3 bases from V and 0 bases from J, with 6 bases between.

V gene TRBV19 combines with J gene TRBJ1-2; perhaps TRBD1 as D (5 bases). From germline, CDR1 is LNHDA and CDR2 SQIVND (reference sequence). Trimming pared 3 bases from V and 0 bases from J, leaving 11 bases between. CDR3 length: 15 residues. This chain's CDR3 is CASSIQGTTNYGYTF. In DNA form, the CDR3 reads TGTGCCAGTAGTATCCAGGGAACTACTAACTATGGCTACACCTTC.

This clone was seen at least ten times. This chain links TRBV6-1 with TRBJ2-5; D might be TRBD2 (7 bases). The J call may be faulty, since TRBJ2-7 better matches the DNA end. Germline CDR1 and CDR2: MNHNS and SASEGT. This CDR3 contains 13 residues. The CDR3 sequence is CASISEGGGEQYF. Here the CDR3 DNA reads TGTGCCAGCATCTCTGAGGGAGGGGGCGAGCAGTACTTC.

The genes are TRBV7-2 and TRBJ1-3; D call uncertain. The CDR3 extends over 12 amino acids. Germline V gives CDR1 SGHTA, CDR2 FQGNSA. Trimming pared 3 bases from V and 4 bases from J, leaving 4 bases between. The DNA of the CDR3 is TGTGCCAGCAGCTTTTCCGGAAACACCATATATTTT. Its translation: CASSFSGNTIYF.

This clone appeared many times. The chain employs TRBV28 and TRBJ1-1; D is possibly TRBD1 (6 bases). V lost 6 bases and J 0 bases, leaving 11 bases between the germline ends. The V gene's germline CDR1 is MDHEN and CDR2 SYDVKM. This CDR3 has 14 residues. CDR3 residues: CASSRGGLNTEAFF. Written as DNA, the CDR3 is TGTGCCAGCAGCCGCGGGGGGCTGAACACTGAAGCTTTCTTT.